The 6 T cell receptor beta chains below all came from one sample that was sequenced in a study of blood T cell repertoires in COVID-19. Profiled with immunoSEQ multiplex PCR; TCRdb holds only in-frame clones, not every one. The profile shows about 430,000 clones, around 89% of them singletons. Material for sequencing was PBMCs or T cells enriched from blood (not recorded which). Receptors were obtained from a man aged 30-40 years who had recovered from COVID-19.

The V and J genes are TRBV28 and TRBJ2-3; 10 bases fit TRBD1. CDR3 length equals 13 residues. J was trimmed by 3 bases and V by 8 bases; bases with no gene match: 2. CDR1 is MDHEN and CDR2 is SYDVKM in the germline V gene. CDR3: CASVGQGTDTQYF. For the CDR3, the DNA is TGTGCCAGCGTGGGACAGGGGACAGATACGCAGTATTTT.

This rearrangement joins TRBV28 to TRBJ2-7; unclear D gene. There are 14 residues in the CDR3. The germline CDR1 and CDR2 sequences are MDHEN and SYDVKM. V was trimmed by 2 bases and J by 0 bases, leaving 8 bases between them. The CDR3 is CASSLAVSSYEQYF. The CDR3 DNA is TGTGCCAGCAGTTTAGCAGTGTCCTCCTACGAGCAGTACTTC. Full variable domain (outside the CDR3, taken from reference TRBV28 and TRBJ2-7): DVKVTQSSRYLVKRTGEKVFLECVQDMDHENMFWYRQDPGLGLRLIYFSYDVKMKEKGDIPEGYSVSREKKERFSLILESASTNQTSMYLCASSLAVSSYEQYFGPGTRLTVT.

The chain carries TRBV7-6 and TRBJ2-7, with D uncertain. The CDR3 has 13 amino acids. V dropped 5 bases and J dropped 2 bases, with 10 bases sitting between them. From germline, CDR1 is SGHVS and CDR2 FNYEAQ. CDR3 nucleotides: TGTGCCAGCAGCCATTATAGTACCTACGAGCAGTACTTC. Translating it yields CASSHYSTYEQYF.

The V and J genes are TRBV19 and TRBJ1-4; TRBD1 agrees at 7 bases. This CDR3 contains 13 residues. The ends lost 9 bases at V and 3 bases at J; junction bases unmatched: 4. CDR1 LNHDA and CDR2 SQIVND come from the germline V gene (reference sequence). The CDR3, as DNA: TGTGCCAGCATGGACAGGCCTAATGAAAAACTGTTTTTT. Its translation: CASMDRPNEKLFF.

J is TRBJ1-1 and V is TRBV5-1; 9 positions agree with TRBD1. The CDR3 loop spans 14 amino acids. Trimming at V came to 4 bases and at J to 4 bases, leaving 5 bases not matched to a gene. Per germline, CDR1 SGHRS and CDR2 YFSETQ. This chain's CDR3 is CASSAGQGSTEAFF. The DNA of the CDR3 is TGCGCCAGCAGCGCGGGACAGGGATCCACTGAAGCTTTCTTT.

V gene TRBV5-6 combines with J gene TRBJ1-5; 7 bases fit TRBD1. J lost 3 bases, V lost 4 bases, and 4 bases had no gene match. The CDR3 loop spans 14 amino acids. Germline V gene data show CDR1 as SGHDT and CDR2 as YYEEEE. In DNA, the CDR3 is TGTGCCAGCAGCACAGGGACAGACAATCAGCCCCAGCATTTT. Translating it yields CASSTGTDNQPQHF.